This T cell receptor beta chain is from a study of shared clonotypes between healthy human individuals. Findings and caveats of the study: Memory subsets had estimated richness that was generally smaller than that of naive subsets. Clonotypes shared by all four donors outscored non-shared clonotypes in generation probability.

TCRdb's table, derived via immunoSEQ multiplex PCR, lists solely in-frame clones and lacks some. In the table there are around 2,000,000 clones, under 95% of which are singletons. Naive CD8 isolation took CD45RO-negative cells positively selected for CCR7 and excluded terminally differentiated effector memory CD45RA+ cells. Germline V lookup: CDR1 MNHEY, CDR2 SVGAGI. The CDR3 totals 13 residues. V was pared by 0 bases and J by 8 bases, with 3 bases of the junction left unmatched. Turning to this clone: The antigen is not known. In the same sample, other DNA sequences code for this CDR3.

The chain joins TRBV6-5 to TRBJ1-1, with 7 bases matching TRBD1. The receptor was isolated from a man younger than 35 in good health. Some clones in this sample may be carry-over from other donors' samples. Sequences were obtained from naive CD8+ T cells from PBMCs. The CDR3 DNA reads as TGTGCCAGCAGTTACTCCGGGACAGACGAAGCTTTCTTT. Protein sequence: CASSYSGTDEAFF.